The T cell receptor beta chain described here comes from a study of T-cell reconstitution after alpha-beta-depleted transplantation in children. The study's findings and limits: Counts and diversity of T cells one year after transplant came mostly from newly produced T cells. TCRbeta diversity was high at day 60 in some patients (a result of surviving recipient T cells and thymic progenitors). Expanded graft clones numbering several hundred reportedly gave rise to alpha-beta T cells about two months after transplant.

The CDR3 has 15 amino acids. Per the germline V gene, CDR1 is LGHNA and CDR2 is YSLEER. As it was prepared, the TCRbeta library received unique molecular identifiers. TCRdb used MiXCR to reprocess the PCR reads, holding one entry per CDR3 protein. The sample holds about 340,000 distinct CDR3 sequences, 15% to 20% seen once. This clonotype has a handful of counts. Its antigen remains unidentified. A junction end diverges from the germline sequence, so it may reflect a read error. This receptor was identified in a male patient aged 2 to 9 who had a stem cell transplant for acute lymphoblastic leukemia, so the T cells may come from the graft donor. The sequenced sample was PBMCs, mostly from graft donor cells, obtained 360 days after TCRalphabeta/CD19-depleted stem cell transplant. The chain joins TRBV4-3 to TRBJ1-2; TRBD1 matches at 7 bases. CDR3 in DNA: TGCGCCAGCACCCAAGGGGTCAGGGGGTCCTATGGCTACACCTTC. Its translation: CASTQGVRGSYGYTF.